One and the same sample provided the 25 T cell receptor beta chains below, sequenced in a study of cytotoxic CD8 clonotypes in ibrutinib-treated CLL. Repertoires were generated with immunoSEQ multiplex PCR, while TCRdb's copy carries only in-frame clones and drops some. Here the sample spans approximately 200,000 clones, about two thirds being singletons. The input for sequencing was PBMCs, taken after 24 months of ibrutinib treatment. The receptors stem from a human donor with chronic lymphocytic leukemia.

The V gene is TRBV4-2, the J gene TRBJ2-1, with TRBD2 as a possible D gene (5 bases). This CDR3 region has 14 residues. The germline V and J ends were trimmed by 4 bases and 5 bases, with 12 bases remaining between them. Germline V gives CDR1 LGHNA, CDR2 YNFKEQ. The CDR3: CASSPRTQNNEQFF. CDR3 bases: TGTGCCAGCAGCCCCCGGACTCAAAACAATGAGCAGTTCTTC.

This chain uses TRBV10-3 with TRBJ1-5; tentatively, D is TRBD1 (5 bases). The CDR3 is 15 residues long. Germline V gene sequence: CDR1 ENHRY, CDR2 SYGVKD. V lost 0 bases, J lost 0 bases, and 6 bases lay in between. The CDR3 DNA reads TGTGCCATCAGTGAGTCCGGGGGTAGCAATCAGCCCCAGCATTTT. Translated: CAISESGGSNQPQHF.

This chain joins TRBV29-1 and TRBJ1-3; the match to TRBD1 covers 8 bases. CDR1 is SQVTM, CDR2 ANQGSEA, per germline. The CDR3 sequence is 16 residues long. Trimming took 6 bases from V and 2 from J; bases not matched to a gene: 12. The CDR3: CSVARPQGATGNTIYF. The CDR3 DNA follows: TGCAGCGTCGCACGTCCCCAGGGGGCCACTGGAAACACCATATATTTT.

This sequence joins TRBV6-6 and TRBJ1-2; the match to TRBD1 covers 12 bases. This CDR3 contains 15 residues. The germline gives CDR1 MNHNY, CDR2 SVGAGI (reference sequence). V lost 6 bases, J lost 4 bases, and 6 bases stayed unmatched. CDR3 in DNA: TGTGCCAGCAGAAGGGACAGGGGGCGTATCTATGGCTACACCTTC. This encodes CASRRDRGRIYGYTF.

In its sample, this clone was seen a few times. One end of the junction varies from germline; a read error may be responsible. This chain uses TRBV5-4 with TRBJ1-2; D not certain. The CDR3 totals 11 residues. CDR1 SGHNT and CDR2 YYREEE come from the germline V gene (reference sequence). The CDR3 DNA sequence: TGTGCCAGCAGCGGTAACTCTGGCTACACCTTC. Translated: CASSGNSGYTF.

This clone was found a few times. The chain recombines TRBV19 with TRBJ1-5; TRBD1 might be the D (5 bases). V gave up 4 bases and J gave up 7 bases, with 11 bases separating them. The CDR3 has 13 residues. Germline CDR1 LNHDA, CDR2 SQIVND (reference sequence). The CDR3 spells CASSRRGVQPQHF. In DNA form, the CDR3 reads TGTGCCAGTAGTAGGCGGGGGGTACAGCCCCAGCATTTT.

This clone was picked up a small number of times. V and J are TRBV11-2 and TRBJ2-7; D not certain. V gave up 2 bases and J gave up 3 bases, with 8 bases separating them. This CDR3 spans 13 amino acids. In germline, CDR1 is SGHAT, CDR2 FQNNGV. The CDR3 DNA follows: TGTGCCAGCAGCTTATACAATAGCTACGAGCAGTACTTC. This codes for CASSLYNSYEQYF.

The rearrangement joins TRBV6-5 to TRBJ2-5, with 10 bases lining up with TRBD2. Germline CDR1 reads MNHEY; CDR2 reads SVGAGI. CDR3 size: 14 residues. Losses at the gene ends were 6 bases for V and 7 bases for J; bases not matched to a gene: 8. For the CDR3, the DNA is TGTGCCAGCAGACGACTAGCGGGCGAGGGGACCCAGTACTTC. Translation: CASRRLAGEGTQYF.

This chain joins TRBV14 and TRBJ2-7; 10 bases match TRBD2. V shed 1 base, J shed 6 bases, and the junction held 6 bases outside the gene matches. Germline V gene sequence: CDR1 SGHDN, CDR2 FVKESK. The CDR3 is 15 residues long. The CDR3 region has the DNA TGTGCCAGCAGCCAAGTTGGAGCGGGAGGGCGCGAGCAGTACTTC. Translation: CASSQVGAGGREQYF.

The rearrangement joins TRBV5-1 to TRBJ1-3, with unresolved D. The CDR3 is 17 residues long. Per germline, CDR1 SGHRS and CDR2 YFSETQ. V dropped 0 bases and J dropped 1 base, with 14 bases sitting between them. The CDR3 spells CASSLVGTKLSGNTIYF. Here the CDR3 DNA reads TGCGCCAGCAGCTTGGTAGGCACCAAGCTTTCTGGAAACACCATATATTTT.

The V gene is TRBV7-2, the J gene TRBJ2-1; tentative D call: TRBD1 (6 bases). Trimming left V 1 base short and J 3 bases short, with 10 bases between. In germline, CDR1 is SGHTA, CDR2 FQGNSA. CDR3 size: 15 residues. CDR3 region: CASSLGGQVYNEQFF. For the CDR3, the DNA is TGTGCCAGCAGCTTAGGGGGGCAAGTCTACAATGAGCAGTTCTTC.

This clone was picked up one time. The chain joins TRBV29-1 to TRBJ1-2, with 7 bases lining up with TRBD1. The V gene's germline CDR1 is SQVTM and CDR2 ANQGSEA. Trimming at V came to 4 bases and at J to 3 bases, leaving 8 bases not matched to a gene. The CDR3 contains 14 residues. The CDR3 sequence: CSVAPGGNDYGYTF. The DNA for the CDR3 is TGCAGCGTTGCCCCAGGGGGAAACGACTATGGCTACACCTTC.

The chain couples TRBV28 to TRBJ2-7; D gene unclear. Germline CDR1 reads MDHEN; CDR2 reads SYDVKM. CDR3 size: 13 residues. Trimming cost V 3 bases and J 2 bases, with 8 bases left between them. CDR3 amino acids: CASSLVQTYEQYF. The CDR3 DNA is TGTGCCAGCAGTTTGGTCCAGACCTACGAGCAGTACTTC.

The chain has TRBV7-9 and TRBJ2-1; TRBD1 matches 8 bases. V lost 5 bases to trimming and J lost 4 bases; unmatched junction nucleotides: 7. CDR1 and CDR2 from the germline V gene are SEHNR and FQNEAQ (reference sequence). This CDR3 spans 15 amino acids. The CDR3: CASSPSGGLYNEQFF. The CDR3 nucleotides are TGTGCCAGCAGCCCGTCAGGGGGCTTATACAATGAGCAGTTCTTC.

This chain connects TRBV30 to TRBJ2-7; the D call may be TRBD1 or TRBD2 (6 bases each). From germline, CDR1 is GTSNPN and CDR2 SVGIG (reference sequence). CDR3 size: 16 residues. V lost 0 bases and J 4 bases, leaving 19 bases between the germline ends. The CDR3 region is CAWSVGGQTVVYEQYF. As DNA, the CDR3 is TGTGCCTGGAGTGTCGGGGGACAAACGGTTGTGTACGAGCAGTACTTC. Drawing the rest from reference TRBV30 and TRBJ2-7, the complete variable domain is SQTIHQWPATLVQPVGSPLSLECTVEGTSNPNLYWYRQAAGRGLQLLFYSVGIGQISSEVPQNLSASRPQDRQFILSSKKLLLSDSGFYLCAWSVGGQTVVYEQYFGPGTRLTVT.

The CDR3 loop reads CAWSPRTGRGYTF. In DNA form, the CDR3 reads TGTGCCTGGAGCCCAAGGACAGGGCGCGGCTACACCTTC. The V and J genes are TRBV30 and TRBJ1-2; 8 nucleotides match TRBD1. The CDR3 covers 13 residues. V was pared by 3 bases and J by 8 bases, with 8 bases of the junction left unmatched. CDR1 and CDR2 (germline): GTSNPN, SVGIG (reference sequence).

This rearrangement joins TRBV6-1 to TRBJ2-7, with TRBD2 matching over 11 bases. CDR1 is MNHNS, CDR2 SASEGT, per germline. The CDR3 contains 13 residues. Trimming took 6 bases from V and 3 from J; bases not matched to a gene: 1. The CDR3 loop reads CASRLAGVYEQYF. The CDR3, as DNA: TGTGCCAGCAGACTAGCGGGAGTCTACGAGCAGTACTTC.

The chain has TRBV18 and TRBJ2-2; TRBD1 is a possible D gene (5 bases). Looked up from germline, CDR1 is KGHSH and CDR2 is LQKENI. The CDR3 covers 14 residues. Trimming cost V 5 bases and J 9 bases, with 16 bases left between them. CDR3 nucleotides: TGTGCCAGCTCAGACGGACACGATGTGAGGGAGCTGTTTTTT. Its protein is CASSDGHDVRELFF.

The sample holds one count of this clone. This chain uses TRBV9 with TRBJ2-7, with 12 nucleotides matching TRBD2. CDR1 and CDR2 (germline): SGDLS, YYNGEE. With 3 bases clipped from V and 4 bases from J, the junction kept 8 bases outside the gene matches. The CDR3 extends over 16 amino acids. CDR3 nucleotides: TGTGCCAGCAGCGGGAGGACTAGCGGGACGTTGTACGAGCAGTACTTC. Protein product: CASSGRTSGTLYEQYF.

This CDR3 is CASSSGPGNTGELFF. Here the CDR3 DNA reads TGTGCCAGCTCATCCGGACCCGGGAACACCGGGGAGCTGTTTTTT. The chain is built from TRBV18 and TRBJ2-2, with D unresolved. Trimming left V 5 bases short and J 1 base short, with 11 bases between. The CDR3 consists of 15 residues. Germline lookup yields CDR1 KGHSH and CDR2 LQKENI. Supplemented by reference TRBV18 and TRBJ2-2, the full variable domain reads NAGVMQNPRHLVRRRGQEARLRCSPMKGHSHVYWYRQLPEEGLKFMVYLQKENIIDESGMPKERFSAEFPKEGPSILRIQQVVRGDSAAYFCASSSGPGNTGELFFGEGSRLTVL.

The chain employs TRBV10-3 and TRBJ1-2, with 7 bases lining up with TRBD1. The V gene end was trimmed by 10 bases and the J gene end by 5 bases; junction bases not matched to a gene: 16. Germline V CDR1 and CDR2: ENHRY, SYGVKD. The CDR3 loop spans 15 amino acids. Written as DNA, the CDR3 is TGTGCCAGCAGCCAAACCGGGACAGTGATTTATGGCTACACCTTC. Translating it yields CASSQTGTVIYGYTF.

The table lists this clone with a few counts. CDR3 sequence: CAWSPNNYGYTF. The CDR3, as DNA: TGTGCCTGGAGCCCCAATAACTATGGCTACACCTTC. The rearrangement uses TRBV30 and TRBJ1-2; D uncertain. Trimming left V 3 bases short and J 1 base short, with 6 bases between. The germline gives CDR1 GTSNPN, CDR2 SVGIG (reference sequence). The CDR3 is 12 residues long.

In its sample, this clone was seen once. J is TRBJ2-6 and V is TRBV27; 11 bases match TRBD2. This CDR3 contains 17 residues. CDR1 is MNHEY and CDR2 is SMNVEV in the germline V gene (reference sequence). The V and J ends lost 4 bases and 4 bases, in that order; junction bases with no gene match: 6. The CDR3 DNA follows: TGTGCCAGCAGTTATCTAGCGGGAGGACGGGGGGCCAACGTCCTGACTTTC. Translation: CASSYLAGGRGANVLTF.

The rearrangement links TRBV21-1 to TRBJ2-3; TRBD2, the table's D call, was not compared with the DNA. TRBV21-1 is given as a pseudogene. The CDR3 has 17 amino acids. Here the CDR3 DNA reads TGTGCCAGCAGCACCGTAGCAACGTCCTCGGCGACAGATACGCAGTATTTT. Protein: CASSTVATSSATDTQYF.

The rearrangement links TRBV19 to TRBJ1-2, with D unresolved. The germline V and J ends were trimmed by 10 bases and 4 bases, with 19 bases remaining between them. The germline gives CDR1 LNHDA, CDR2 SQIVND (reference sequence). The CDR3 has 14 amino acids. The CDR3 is CATRPGRALYGYTF. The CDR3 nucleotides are TGTGCCACCCGACCGGGCCGAGCCCTCTATGGCTACACCTTC. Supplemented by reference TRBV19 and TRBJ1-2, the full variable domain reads DGGITQSPKYLFRKEGQNVTLSCEQNLNHDAMYWYRQDPGQGLRLIYYSQIVNDFQKGDIAEGYSVSREKKESFPLTVTSAQKNPTAFYLCATRPGRALYGYTFGSGTRLTVV.